The rows below give T cell receptor beta chains drawn from one sample of a study of T cell responses to AZD1222 COVID-19 vaccine. Repertoires were generated with immunoSEQ multiplex PCR, while TCRdb's copy carries only in-frame clones and drops some. The sample contains roughly 130,000 clones, about nine tenths of which appear only once. Specimen: peripheral blood, collected on day 0 of AZD1222 vaccination. The receptors derive from an adult in good health. Each CDR3 is given with its conserved first and last residue. The D gene is left open where the match is weak. Part of the rows lack a size; the others show once, few, many or a class for expanded clones.

V,D,size,J,DNA,CDR3
TRBV7-8,NA,NA,TRBJ1-2,TGTGCCAGCAGCTTAGGGCACTCCAACTATGGCTACACCTTC,CASSLGHSNYGYTF
TRBV5-1,NA,NA,TRBJ2-7,TGCGCCAGCAGCTTGGAGGCTGCTCTGGGCGAGCAGTACTTC,CASSLEAALGEQYF
TRBV30,NA,NA,TRBJ1-6,TGTGCCTGGACCTTAATAAGGGGCTATAATTCACCCCTCCACTTT,CAWTLIRGYNSPLHF
TRBV10-3,TRBD1,NA,TRBJ2-3,TGTGCCATCAGTCCGGTTACAGGGGGCACAGATACGCAGTATTTT,CAISPVTGGTDTQYF
TRBV12-3/TRBV12-4,NA,NA,TRBJ1-5,TGTGCCAGCAACCTCGGGAATCAGCCCCAGCATTTT,CASNLGNQPQHF
TRBV10-2,NA,few,TRBJ1-1,TGCGCCAGCAGAGCCGGTGAAGCTTTCTTT,CASRAGEAFF
TRBV5-1,TRBD1,NA,TRBJ1-1,TGCGCCAGCAGCTTGGCCACACAGGGGCTGAACACTGAAGCTTTCTTT,CASSLATQGLNTEAFF
TRBV23-1,TRBD1,NA,TRBJ2-7,TGCGCCAGCAGTCAATATTGGGACAGGGGGCGCAAGAGGAACGAGCAGTACTTC,CASSQYWDRGRKRNEQYF
TRBV19,TRBD1,NA,TRBJ2-7,TGTGCCAGTAGTTTTATATCCCCCGGACAGGGCCCCTACGAGCAGTACTTC,CASSFISPGQGPYEQYF
TRBV27,NA,NA,TRBJ2-2,TGTGCCAGCAGCCCCTACGGAATGGGGACCGGGGAGCTGTTTTTT,CASSPYGMGTGELFF
TRBV28,TRBD1,NA,TRBJ1-1,TGTGCCAGCAGTACAGGGGCTACTGAAGCTTTCTTT,CASSTGATEAFF
TRBV4-3,NA,few,TRBJ1-5,TGCGCCAGCAGCCGCAACTATGGGACGGGCGGAGTCCAGCCCCAGCATTTT,CASSRNYGTGGVQPQHF
TRBV15,NA,NA,TRBJ2-7,TGTGCCACCAGCATAAAGACCCAGCCAGGCCACGAGCAGTACTTC,CATSIKTQPGHEQYF
TRBV19,NA,NA,TRBJ1-2,TGTGCCAGTAGTACCGGGACCGAAGGAGGCTACACCTTC,CASSTGTEGGYTF
TRBV6-5,NA,NA,TRBJ2-2,TGTGCCAGCAGTAGTAAAGCCACGAACACCGGGGAGCTGTTTTTT,CASSSKATNTGELFF
TRBV10-2,NA,NA,TRBJ1-6,TGCGCCAGCAGTGAATACCGCACCGGGAACAATTCACCCCTCCACTTT,CASSEYRTGNNSPLHF
TRBV11-2,NA,NA,TRBJ2-5,TGTGCCAGCAGCTTAGTAGGAGCCCACCAAGAGACCCAGTACTTC,CASSLVGAHQETQYF
TRBV5-1,NA,NA,TRBJ1-1,TGCGCCAGCAGCCTGGGACTTCTGAACACTGAAGCTTTCTTT,CASSLGLLNTEAFF
TRBV19,TRBD2,once,TRBJ2-2,TGTGCCAGTAGTATCTTAGCGGGGGGGCGCGGCACCGGGGAGCTGTTTTTT,CASSILAGGRGTGELFF
TRBV6-5,TRBD1,NA,TRBJ2-5,TGTGCCAGCAGCCGGACAGGGTGGGAGACCCAGTACTTC,CASSRTGWETQYF
TRBV19,NA,NA,TRBJ1-5,TGTGCCAGTAGAGGGGATTCCTATCAGCCCCAGCATTTT,CASRGDSYQPQHF
TRBV19,NA,NA,TRBJ1-2,TGTGCCAGTAGTTCCTCCGGGGGGTATGTTAACTATGGCTACACCTTC,CASSSSGGYVNYGYTF
TRBV2,TRBD2,NA,TRBJ2-3,TGTGCCAGCAGTGCTAGCGGGGGGCGGGAAGATACGCAGTATTTT,CASSASGGREDTQYF
TRBV29-1,TRBD2,NA,TRBJ2-7,TGCAGCGTTGAAGGCCTAGCGGGAGTCCACGAGCAGTACTTC,CSVEGLAGVHEQYF
TRBV25-1,NA,NA,TRBJ1-4,TGTGCCAGCAGGGGGGTGGGATCTGAAAAACTGTTTTTT,CASRGVGSEKLFF
TRBV6-6,NA,once,TRBJ1-5,TGTGCCAGCAGGCCCAGTCCGATCGATCAGCCCCAGCATTTT,CASRPSPIDQPQHF
TRBV5-1,TRBD2,NA,TRBJ2-3,TGCGCCAGCAGCTTCGAGCGGGGGGACACAGATACGCAGTATTTT,CASSFERGDTDTQYF
TRBV28,TRBD1,NA,TRBJ1-5,TGTGCCAGCAGTGGTAAGGGGACAGGCCGGAATCAGCCCCAGCATTTT,CASSGKGTGRNQPQHF
TRBV7-6,NA,few,TRBJ1-2,TGTGCCAGCAGCTTAGGGTTGACAGGAGACCTTAACTATGGCTACACCTTC,CASSLGLTGDLNYGYTF
TRBV6-5,NA,NA,TRBJ2-7,TGTGCCAGCAGGTCCCCGGGAGCCTCCTACGAGCAGTACTTC,CASRSPGASYEQYF
TRBV27,TRBD2,NA,TRBJ2-2,TGTGCCAGCAGTTTATTTCGGGGGGGCGGGGAGCTGTTTTTT,CASSLFRGGGELFF
TRBV7-9,NA,NA,TRBJ2-2,TGTGCCAGCAGTCCCGACTACACCGGGGAGCTGTTTTTT,CASSPDYTGELFF
TRBV4-1,TRBD1,few,TRBJ1-5,TGCGCCAGCAGCCAAGGCCCACGGACAGGACGTTTACAGCCCCAGCATTTT,CASSQGPRTGRLQPQHF
TRBV6-5,NA,NA,TRBJ2-4,TGTGCCACCATTCTAGAGGGGGGCCTCAAAAACATTCAGTACTTC,CATILEGGLKNIQYF
TRBV5-1,NA,NA,TRBJ2-6,TGCGCCAGCAGCGAAAGGACGGGCTTGGAAGGGGCCAACGTCCTGACTTTC,CASSERTGLEGANVLTF
TRBV19,NA,NA,TRBJ1-2,TGTGCCAGTAGCGCTTCGAGGGGAGACTATGGCTACACCTTC,CASSASRGDYGYTF
TRBV3-1/TRBV3-2,NA,NA,TRBJ2-6,TGTGCCAGCAGCGATCGACAGCCTGGGGCCAACGTCCTGACTTTC,CASSDRQPGANVLTF
TRBV7-2,NA,NA,TRBJ2-7,TGTGCCAGCAGCACCACGCCGGGACGGGGCTACGAGCAGTACTTC,CASSTTPGRGYEQYF
TRBV15,NA,NA,TRBJ2-1,TGTGCCACCAGCAGAGATACAGGGTATGGCAATGAGCAGTTCTTC,CATSRDTGYGNEQFF
TRBV11-3,NA,once,TRBJ2-1,TGTGCCAGCAGCTTAGAGCTCAGGAGCTCCTACAATGAGCAGTTCTTC,CASSLELRSSYNEQFF
TRBV18,NA,NA,TRBJ1-3,TGTGCCAGCTCACCTTTGGACGGACCTGGAAACACCATATATTTT,CASSPLDGPGNTIYF
TRBV6-5,NA,NA,TRBJ1-1,TGTGCCAGCAGACTTTCAGGGGACACTGAAGCTTTCTTT,CASRLSGDTEAFF
TRBV7-9,TRBD2,NA,TRBJ2-5,TGTGCCAGCGCGAAGACTAGCGGCCAAGAGACCCAGTACTTC,CASAKTSGQETQYF
TRBV7-8,TRBD1,NA,TRBJ1-2,TGTGCCAGCAGCCCCAGGGGACAGCCGATGAGATATGGCTACACCTTC,CASSPRGQPMRYGYTF
TRBV19,TRBD1,NA,TRBJ1-1,TGTGCCAGCCTGGACAGGGTCGCTGAAGCTTTCTTT,CASLDRVAEAFF
TRBV27,NA,NA,TRBJ2-7,TGTGCCAGCAGTTCCCAAGGACAGTCCCAGTACTTC,CASSSQGQSQYF
TRBV5-1,TRBD2,NA,TRBJ2-2,TGCGCCAGCAGCTCGGGGCTGGGACTAGACACCGGGGAGCTGTTTTTT,CASSSGLGLDTGELFF
TRBV30,NA,NA,TRBJ1-4,TGTGCCTGGAGTTTTGGGCATAAGGGAGAAAAACTGTTTTTT,CAWSFGHKGEKLFF
TRBV7-6,TRBD1,NA,TRBJ1-5,TGTGCCAGCAGCATGGGACAGGGATGGAATCAGCCCCAGCATTTT,CASSMGQGWNQPQHF
TRBV18,TRBD1,NA,TRBJ2-7,TGTGCCAGCTCCCTGGGACAGGGTTCACCCTACGAGCAGTACTTC,CASSLGQGSPYEQYF
TRBV5-1,NA,once,TRBJ1-1,TGCGCCAGCAGCTCCGCGGCCCGGGGGTCTGAAGCTTTCTTT,CASSSAARGSEAFF
TRBV6-5,NA,once,TRBJ2-1,TGTGCCAGCCGCCTGAGGCTATCCTACAATGAGCAGTTCTTC,CASRLRLSYNEQFF
TRBV12-5,NA,NA,TRBJ2-3,TGTGCTAGTGGTTTGGGGGGGGCTGGAGATACGCAGTATTTT,CASGLGGAGDTQYF